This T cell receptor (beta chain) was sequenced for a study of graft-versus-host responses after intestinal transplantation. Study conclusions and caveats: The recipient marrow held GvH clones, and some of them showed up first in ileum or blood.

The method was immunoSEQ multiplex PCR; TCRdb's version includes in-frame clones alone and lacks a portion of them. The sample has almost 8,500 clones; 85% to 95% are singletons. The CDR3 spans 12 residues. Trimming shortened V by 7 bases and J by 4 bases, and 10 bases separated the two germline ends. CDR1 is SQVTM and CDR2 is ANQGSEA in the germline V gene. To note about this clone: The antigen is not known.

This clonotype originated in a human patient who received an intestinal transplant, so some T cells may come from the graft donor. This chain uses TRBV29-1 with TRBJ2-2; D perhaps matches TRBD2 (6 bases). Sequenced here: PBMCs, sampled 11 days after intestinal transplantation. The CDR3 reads CSGLVGTGELFF. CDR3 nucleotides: TGCAGCGGACTAGTCGGCACCGGGGAGCTGTTTTTT.